The present entry profiles one T cell receptor (beta chain) with its context. This receptor's antigen is unknown. Per-nucleotide qualities are absent, and no much larger clonotype sits a single base away. TCRbeta CDR3 regions were amplified from genomic DNA by means of the immunoSEQ Assay, a bias-controlled multiplex PCR. Turning to the authors' computational methods: The number of nucleated cells in each sample was estimated by amplification of reference gene primers within the assay. Sequence reads were collapsed and filtered to measure the absolute abundance of every unique TCRbeta CDR3 rearrangement. For each sample, productive Simpson clonality was calculated as the square root of Simpson's diversity index over productive rearrangements. The clones in this table, taken by TCRdb from immuneACCESS, are in-frame only. Not every clone is retained; where verified, under half of the shortfall comes from an unresolved V gene, and the cause of the rest is unknown. V, J and clone size reflect that table, while D and trimming were determined from the DNA. Present in this sample are 390,000 or so clones, 85% to 90% of which were seen just once. Less than 1.2% of the sample belongs to the ten largest clones.

V was cut back by 4 bases and J by 5 bases, leaving a gap of 6 bases between them. The germline V gene sets CDR1 to ENHRY and CDR2 to SYGVKD. From the cysteine through the phenylalanine, the CDR3 covers 11 amino acids. The kept DNA is CDR3 alone, 33 bases in frame from the first base. The data stem from a study of blood T cell repertoires in COVID-19 (dated by TCRdb to the early 2020s). Context from the whole study: Samples covering the acute and convalescent phases of COVID-19 were provided by collaborators in the United States, Italy and Spain. The prospective study material was composed of cDNA or gDNA derived from T cells, B-cell-depleted T cells, or PBMCs. Subjects who had been exposed to COVID-19, were actively infected with it, or had recovered from it provided the deeply sampled blood TCRbeta repertoires that made up the dataset. The repertoires were released in a freely available public database meant as a resource for research on the immune response to SARS-CoV-2. The samples were drawn from two sources: the first 160 participants of the ongoing ImmuneRACE study, and about 1,300 subjects contributed by 6 global collaborators. Nearly every sample came with metadata listing a de-identified subject ID, COVID-19 status, age in years and sex. HLA class I and class II types, where available, came from metadata supplied by the sample provider rather than from assay-based typing. Study-level results and caveats: The amount of clinical and demographic metadata varied by source and participant and was provided uncurated.

Participants in the prospective study were enrolled through a virtual design, were aged roughly 18 to 90 years, and lived in approximately 25 United States geographic areas. In the prospective study, participants were assigned to cohorts based on the clinical history participants reported in a screening survey and a study questionnaire. For ImmuneRACE Cohort 3, a participant was defined as recovered based on two consecutive negative NP/OP PCR tests, clearance by a healthcare professional, or resolution of symptoms. Each participant in the prospective study had whole blood, serum and a nasopharyngeal or oropharyngeal swab collected by mobile phlebotomists. Over a roughly two-month period, participants in the prospective study had the option of providing additional blood draws and questionnaires. Before DNA extraction, prospective study blood samples were shipped either frozen or at room temperature.

The V and J segments used are TRBV10-3 and TRBJ2-7, with the D gene too uncertain to name. The sample taken for sequencing was PBMCs or T cells enriched from blood (not recorded which). This clonotype originated in a man between 18 and 35 years old who had recovered from COVID-19. The CDR3 protein sequence reads: CAISAQNEQYF. In nucleotides, the sequence is TGTGCCATCAGTGCACAGAACGAGCAGTACTTC.